These 22 T cell receptor beta chains came from one sample sequenced in a study of OX40 agonist ivuxolimab in advanced cancers. Generated by immunoSEQ multiplex PCR, the TCRdb table keeps only in-frame clones and is missing some. The sample records 98,000 or so clones, about 91% being singletons. The source was CD4+ or CD8+ T cells sorted from blood, collected in a trial of the OX40 agonist ivuxolimab. The source of these receptors is an adult with an advanced solid tumor such as melanoma, head and neck, liver or kidney cancer.

The V gene is TRBV18, the J gene TRBJ2-7; no reliable D call. This CDR3 comprises 12 residues. The germline V gene has CDR1 KGHSH and CDR2 LQKENI. The germline V and J ends were trimmed by 2 bases and 4 bases, with 6 bases remaining between them. This CDR3 is CASSPDVYEQYF. The CDR3 region has the DNA TGTGCCAGCTCACCAGACGTTTACGAGCAGTACTTC.

The rearrangement uses TRBV11-2 and TRBJ2-1; 10 bases line up with TRBD2. Per germline, CDR1 SGHAT and CDR2 FQNNGV. This CDR3 comprises 17 residues. The J segment lost 0 bases and the V segment lost 6 bases, leaving 8 bases of the junction unmatched. The DNA of the CDR3 is TGTGCCAGCAGTTCCACACTAGCGGGGAGCTCCTACAATGAGCAGTTCTTC. This gives the protein CASSSTLAGSSYNEQFF.

This clone was detected only a few times. The V gene is TRBV7-9, the J gene TRBJ2-2; tentative D call: TRBD1 (5 bases). The ends were cut back, 1 base at V and 8 bases at J, with 14 bases in the middle. CDR3 length equals 15 residues. The germline V gene has CDR1 SEHNR and CDR2 FQNEAQ (reference sequence). In nucleotides, the CDR3 is TGTGCCAGCAGCTTAGGGGGCCCGTTGCAGGGGGAGCTGTTTTTT. Encoded protein: CASSLGGPLQGELFF.

The chain is built from TRBV30 and TRBJ2-6; 9 bases are a match to TRBD1. The CDR3 runs 18 residues. Germline V gene lookup returns CDR1 GTSNPN and CDR2 SVGIG (reference sequence). Trimming removed 4 bases from V and 0 bases from J; junction bases left unmatched: 10. This chain's CDR3 is CAWINPGQGSSGANVLTF. Here the CDR3 DNA reads TGTGCCTGGATCAACCCGGGACAGGGAAGCTCTGGGGCCAACGTCCTGACTTTC. The full variable domain, in which reference TRBV30 and TRBJ2-6 provide the parts outside the CDR3, is SQTIHQWPATLVQPVGSPLSLECTVEGTSNPNLYWYRQAAGRGLQLLFYSVGIGQISSEVPQNLSASRPQDRQFILSSKKLLLSDSGFYLCAWINPGQGSSGANVLTFGAGSRLTVL.

The chain carries TRBV6-1 and TRBJ2-7; 9 bases are a match to TRBD1. V trimming: 5 bases; J trimming: 1 base; junction bases outside the gene matches: 6. Germline CDR1 is MNHNS and CDR2 is SASEGT. The CDR3 loop spans 15 amino acids. CDR3 nucleotides: TGTGCCAGCAGTCAGGACAGGGGTGGGTCCTACGAGCAGTACTTC. This encodes CASSQDRGGSYEQYF.

The chain uses TRBV6-5 and TRBJ2-7; D is perhaps TRBD1 or TRBD2 (7 bases each). Germline-derived CDR1 and CDR2 are MNHEY and SVGAGI. CDR3 length: 13 amino acids. V was shortened by 7 bases and J by 3 bases, with 13 bases between the two germline ends. The CDR3 coding sequence is TGTGCCAGCAAGCGGGACAGCCTCTACGAGCAGTACTTC. It is translated as CASKRDSLYEQYF.

This sequence joins TRBV5-1 and TRBJ1-1; D might be TRBD1 (5 bases). Trimming stripped 5 bases from V and 4 bases from J, with 12 bases between. Germline assignment: CDR1 SGHRS and CDR2 YFSETQ. The CDR3 totals 13 residues. CDR3 DNA: TGCGCCAGCAGTGAAGGGACTCTCACTGAAGCTTTCTTT. It codes for CASSEGTLTEAFF. Variable domain in full (rest from reference TRBV5-1 and TRBJ1-1): KAGVTQTPRYLIKTRGQQVTLSCSPISGHRSVSWYQQTPGQGLQFLFEYFSETQRNKGNFPGRFSGRQFSNSRSEMNVSTLELGDSALYLCASSEGTLTEAFFGQGTRLTVV.

The rearrangement uses TRBV5-4 and TRBJ1-2; D might be TRBD1 (6 bases). The CDR3 is made up of 15 amino acids. CDR1 is SGHNT and CDR2 is YYREEE in the germline V gene (reference sequence). V gave up 3 bases and J gave up 1 base, with 13 bases separating them. CDR3 loop: CASSSSGTINYGYTF. CDR3 in DNA: TGTGCCAGCAGCTCATCCGGGACAATTAACTATGGCTACACCTTC.

The chain has TRBV10-2 and TRBJ1-1; D gene uncertain. The ends were cut back, 0 bases at V and 4 bases at J, with 6 bases in the middle. The CDR3 has 13 amino acids. Germline assignment: CDR1 WSHSY and CDR2 SAAADI. The CDR3 protein is CASSESFSTEAFF. CDR3 DNA: TGCGCCAGCAGTGAGTCGTTTTCCACTGAAGCTTTCTTT.

The chain couples TRBV5-6 to TRBJ1-2, with 7 bases that match TRBD1. After removal of 1 base from V and 4 bases from J, the junction contained 16 bases not matched to a gene. Germline CDR1 SGHDT, CDR2 YYEEEE. This CDR3 comprises 18 residues. CDR3 DNA sequence: TGTGCCAGCAGCTTGCGGGTATTGAGCGGACAGGCTCCCTATGGCTACACCTTC. Encoded protein: CASSLRVLSGQAPYGYTF.

The count of this clone is one. The chain is built from TRBV5-1 and TRBJ1-2; 7 bases map to TRBD1. The V and J ends lost 2 bases and 5 bases, in that order; junction bases with no gene match: 3. This CDR3 comprises 13 residues. Germline lookup yields CDR1 SGHRS and CDR2 YFSETQ. CDR3 region: CASSLTGEYGYTF. The CDR3 DNA reads as TGCGCCAGCAGCTTAACAGGGGAGTATGGCTACACCTTC.

The rearrangement uses TRBV19 and TRBJ2-2; D possibly uses TRBD1 or TRBD2 (6 bases each). With 6 bases removed from V and 6 bases from J, the gap between germline ends came to 14 bases. Germline V gene lookup returns CDR1 LNHDA and CDR2 SQIVND (reference sequence). This CDR3 contains 14 residues. CDR3 residues: CASRGGLFAGELFF. CDR3 nucleotides: TGTGCCAGTAGGGGGGGCTTGTTCGCCGGGGAGCTGTTTTTT.

The chain recombines TRBV7-9 with TRBJ2-1, with D perhaps being TRBD1 or TRBD2 (5 bases each). This CDR3 region has 17 residues. Germline V gives CDR1 SEHNR, CDR2 FQNEAQ (reference sequence). Trimming left V 1 base short and J 0 bases short, with 13 bases between. DNA of the CDR3: TGTGCCAGCAGCTTAGGGTCCGGGACGGGCTCCTACAATGAGCAGTTCTTC. Protein: CASSLGSGTGSYNEQFF.

V and J are TRBV19 and TRBJ2-5; 7 nucleotides match TRBD1. CDR1 and CDR2 (germline): LNHDA, SQIVND (reference sequence). The ends lost 5 bases at V and 6 bases at J; junction bases unmatched: 12. The CDR3 runs to 15 residues. CDR3 bases: TGTGCCAGTAGTTCTCTATCGACAGGGCCTAAGACCCAGTACTTC. Its protein product is CASSSLSTGPKTQYF.

The chain recombines TRBV7-9 with TRBJ2-7; D gene uncertain. CDR3 length: 13 residues. V lost 2 bases and J 1 base, leaving 6 bases between the germline ends. CDR1 and CDR2 from the germline V gene are SEHNR and FQNEAQ (reference sequence). DNA of the CDR3: TGTGCCAGCAGCTTAACGGATTCCTACGAGCAGTACTTC. Translated, it gives CASSLTDSYEQYF.

The J gene is TRBJ1-5, the V gene TRBV15, with a weak D call TRBD1 (6 bases). Between the trimmed V and J ends, which lost 0 bases and 3 bases, there was a span of 12 bases. CDR3 size: 16 residues. Germline-derived CDR1 and CDR2 are LNHNV and YYDKDF (reference sequence). For the CDR3, the DNA is TGTGCCACCAGCAGAGATCGCAGGGGTGACAATCAGCCCCAGCATTTT. This codes for CATSRDRRGDNQPQHF.

This clone turned up a few times. This rearrangement joins TRBV7-2 to TRBJ2-7; TRBD1 is a possible D gene (7 bases). The V end lost 7 bases, the J end lost 0 bases, and 16 bases lay between the germline ends. This CDR3 region has 15 residues. Germline values: CDR1 SGHTA, CDR2 FQGNSA. The CDR3 DNA follows: TGTGCCAGCAACATCCAGGGGGGTCCCTCCTACGAGCAGTACTTC. Its translation: CASNIQGGPSYEQYF.

This chain links TRBV18 with TRBJ1-4; D gene unclear. V was pared by 0 bases and J by 8 bases, with 16 bases between. This CDR3 has 16 amino acids. Per germline, CDR1 KGHSH and CDR2 LQKENI. CDR3 in DNA: TGTGCCAGCTCACCACCGTTTTCGGGGTCAGGAGAAAAACTGTTTTTT. It is translated as CASSPPFSGSGEKLFF. Full variable domain (missing parts from reference TRBV18 and TRBJ1-4): NAGVMQNPRHLVRRRGQEARLRCSPMKGHSHVYWYRQLPEEGLKFMVYLQKENIIDESGMPKERFSAEFPKEGPSILRIQQVVRGDSAAYFCASSPPFSGSGEKLFFGSGTQLSVL.

V usage is TRBV5-1 and J usage is TRBJ2-1, with 9 positions matching TRBD1. Germline V lookup: CDR1 SGHRS, CDR2 YFSETQ. The CDR3 length is 14 residues. V dropped 4 bases and J dropped 6; count of bases not matched to a gene: 5. The CDR3 DNA reads TGCGCCAGCAGCGGACAGGGGATACTCAATGAGCAGTTCTTC. This encodes CASSGQGILNEQFF.

V is TRBV4-1 and J is TRBJ2-2, with D unresolved. V lost 0 bases and J lost 0, with 5 bases in between. The CDR3 is 15 residues long. CDR1 is MGHRA, CDR2 YSYEKL, per germline. This CDR3 is CASSQESSNTGELFF. As DNA, the CDR3 is TGCGCCAGCAGCCAAGAATCCTCGAACACCGGGGAGCTGTTTTTT.

This rearrangement joins TRBV6-5 to TRBJ1-5; D is uncertain. The CDR3 contains 11 residues. Trimming shortened V by 5 bases and J by 7 bases, and 6 bases separated the two germline ends. Germline lookup yields CDR1 MNHEY and CDR2 SVGAGI. CDR3 coding DNA: TGTGCCAGCAGTCACGGGCAGCCCCAGCATTTT. Translating gives CASSHGQPQHF.

CDR3 protein: CASSIERDRGTITEAFF. CDR3 nucleotides: TGTGCCAGTAGTATAGAAAGAGACAGGGGGACGATAACTGAAGCTTTCTTT. The rearrangement joins TRBV19 to TRBJ1-1, with 9 nucleotides matching TRBD1. The CDR3 contains 17 residues. The V gene's germline CDR1 is LNHDA and CDR2 SQIVND (reference sequence). Trimming cost V 0 bases and J 5 bases; bases outside gene matches: 10.